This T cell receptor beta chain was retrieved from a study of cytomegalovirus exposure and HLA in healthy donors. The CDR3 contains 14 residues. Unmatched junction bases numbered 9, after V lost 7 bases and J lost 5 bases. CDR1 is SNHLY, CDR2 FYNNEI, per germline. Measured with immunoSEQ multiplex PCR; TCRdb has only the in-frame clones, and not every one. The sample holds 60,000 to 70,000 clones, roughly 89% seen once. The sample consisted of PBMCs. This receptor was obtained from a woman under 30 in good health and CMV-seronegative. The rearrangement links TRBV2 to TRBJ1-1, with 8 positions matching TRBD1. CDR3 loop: CASTRAGGLTEAFF. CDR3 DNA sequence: TGTGCCAGCACAAGAGCAGGGGGCTTGACTGAAGCTTTCTTT.